These 4 T cell receptor beta chains came from one sample sequenced in a study of blood T cell repertoires in COVID-19. Libraries were prepared by immunoSEQ multiplex PCR; TCRdb keeps only in-frame clonotypes and omits some of them. The repertoire holds about 250,000 clones, with more than 60% as singletons. Sequenced input: peripheral blood. The receptors derive from a woman in her 40s with active or convalescent COVID-19.

V usage is TRBV24-1 and J usage is TRBJ2-2; D perhaps matches TRBD2 (5 bases). V lost 10 bases and J lost 4, with 24 bases in between. The CDR3 consists of 17 residues. Germline values: CDR1 KGHDR, CDR2 SFDVKD. The CDR3 nucleotides are TGTGCCACAGAGGGATGGCGGGCCACGCCGGGCACCGGGGAGCTGTTTTTT. Amino acids: CATEGWRATPGTGELFF.

CDR3 sequence reads: CAISEGWRGFSYEQYV. The CDR3 DNA is TGTGCCATCAGTGAGGGGTGGAGGGGTTTCTCCTACGAGCAGTACGTC. J is TRBJ2-7 and V is TRBV10-3, with a weak D call TRBD2 (6 bases). Germline assignment: CDR1 ENHRY and CDR2 SYGVKD. CDR3 length: 16 amino acids. The V end lost 2 bases, the J end lost 0 bases, and 14 bases lay between the germline ends.

The chain combines TRBV5-1 with TRBJ2-1; weak D call: TRBD1 (6 bases). Germline CDR1 reads SGHRS; CDR2 reads YFSETQ. V lost 0 bases and J lost 10, with 14 bases in between. CDR3 length: 14 residues. The CDR3 loop is CASSLGQAIVEQFF. The CDR3 region has the DNA TGCGCCAGCAGCTTGGGACAGGCAATAGTAGAGCAGTTCTTC. Filled out from reference TRBV5-1 and TRBJ2-1, the complete variable domain reads KAGVTQTPRYLIKTRGQQVTLSCSPISGHRSVSWYQQTPGQGLQFLFEYFSETQRNKGNFPGRFSGRQFSNSRSEMNVSTLELGDSALYLCASSLGQAIVEQFFGPGTRLTVL.

The chain has TRBV7-9 and TRBJ1-2, with D perhaps matching TRBD1 (5 bases). The CDR3 totals 13 residues. CDR1 is SEHNR and CDR2 is FQNEAQ in the germline V gene (reference sequence). Trimming left V 3 bases short and J 1 base short, with 6 bases between. CDR3 sequence reads: CASSLGGNYGYTF. CDR3 coding DNA: TGTGCCAGCAGCTTGGGGGGTAACTATGGCTACACCTTC.